The clone carrying this T cell receptor (beta chain) was seen repeatedly, ten times or more. This specimen comes from a study of T-cell memory formation after mild COVID-19. TCRdb redid the calling of the 5' RACE reads with MiXCR, one entry per CDR3 protein. This sample has 25,000 to 30,000 distinct CDR3 sequences; less than 15% occur once, and the top ten carry around 15%. The specimen sequenced was PBMCs or a T cell subset sorted from them (not recorded which). This TCR was recovered from an adult woman who had mild COVID-19 (a few samples of this study predate the infection). Cell type and time point are not known.

The CDR3 DNA sequence: TGCAGTGCTAAAGGGGGAGATCAACAGCCCCAGCATTTT. It translates to CSAKGGDQQPQHF. The chain recombines TRBV20-1 with TRBJ1-5; possibly TRBD1 for D (6 bases). Germline lookup yields CDR1 DFQATT and CDR2 SNEGSKA (reference sequence). This CDR3 comprises 13 residues. Trimming removed 4 bases from V and 7 bases from J, with 14 bases in between.